Listed below are T cell receptor beta chains from one sample, sequenced in a study of OX40 agonist ivuxolimab in advanced cancers. Clones were read by immunoSEQ multiplex PCR, and TCRdb kept only the in-frame ones, dropping some. The sample contains tens of thousands of clones, about 88% of which appear only once. The sequenced sample was CD4+ or CD8+ T cells sorted from blood, obtained in a trial of the OX40 agonist ivuxolimab. All receptors come from an adult with an advanced solid tumor such as melanoma, head and neck, liver or kidney cancer. Each CDR3 is given with its conserved first and last residue. D genes are given only for firm matches. Expanded clones get a size class; other rows say once, few or many, or leave the size out.

CDR3 DNA,CDR3 protein,D gene,V gene,J gene,clone size
TGTGCCTGGAGCGGACAGAGACGTCCTTCGGGCTACACCTTC,CAWSGQRRPSGYTF,NA,TRBV30,TRBJ1-2,few
TGTGCCAGTAGTGCAACAGGCTACCAAGAGACCCAGTACTTC,CASSATGYQETQYF,NA,TRBV19,TRBJ2-5,NA
TGTGCCAGCAGCCCGTTCTTAGGTAATGAGCAGTTCTTC,CASSPFLGNEQFF,NA,TRBV4-2,TRBJ2-1,NA
TGCAGTGCCTTTAAGCGTAGCACAGATACGCAGTATTTT,CSAFKRSTDTQYF,NA,TRBV29-1,TRBJ2-3,NA
TGTGCCAGCAGCTCCAGATTTTCGGGGTTCGATGGCTACACCTTC,CASSSRFSGFDGYTF,NA,TRBV7-9,TRBJ1-2,NA
TGCGCCAGCAGCCAAGGAGGGGCGTCCGCCGAGCAGTACTTC,CASSQGGASAEQYF,NA,TRBV4-3,TRBJ2-7,once
TGTGCCAGCTCACCACCGACTAAAACCTACGAGCAGTACTTC,CASSPPTKTYEQYF,NA,TRBV18,TRBJ2-7,NA
TGTGCCAGCAGCGTAGGAAGATGGTGGCAAGAGACCCAGTACTTC,CASSVGRWWQETQYF,NA,TRBV9,TRBJ2-5,NA
TGTGCCAGCAGCTTGGGGGCAGCAACAGATACGCAGTATTTT,CASSLGAATDTQYF,NA,TRBV5-6,TRBJ2-3,NA
TGTGCCAGCAGCTTAGGTCTGCAGTCAGAGACCCAGTACTTC,CASSLGLQSETQYF,NA,TRBV7-2,TRBJ2-5,NA
TGCGCCAGCAGCTTGGGGAGACGATACAATGAGCAGTTCTTC,CASSLGRRYNEQFF,NA,TRBV5-1,TRBJ2-1,NA
TGTGCCAGCAGCCGGGCTAACTATGGCTACACCTTC,CASSRANYGYTF,NA,TRBV2,TRBJ1-2,NA
TGTGCCAGCAGCGTCACGGGAGTTAACACTGAAGCTTTCTTT,CASSVTGVNTEAFF,NA,TRBV7-2,TRBJ1-1,NA